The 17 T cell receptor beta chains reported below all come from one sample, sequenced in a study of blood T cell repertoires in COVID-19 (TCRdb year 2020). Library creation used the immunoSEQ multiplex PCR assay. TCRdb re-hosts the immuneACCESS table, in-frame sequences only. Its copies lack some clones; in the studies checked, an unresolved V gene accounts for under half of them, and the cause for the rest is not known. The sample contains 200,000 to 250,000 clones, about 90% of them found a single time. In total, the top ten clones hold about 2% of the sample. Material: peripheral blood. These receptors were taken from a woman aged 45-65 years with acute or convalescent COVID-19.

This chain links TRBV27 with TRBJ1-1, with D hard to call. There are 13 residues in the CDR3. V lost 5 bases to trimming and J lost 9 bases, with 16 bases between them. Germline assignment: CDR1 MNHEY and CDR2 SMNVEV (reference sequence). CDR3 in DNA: TGTGCCAGCAGTCGGGGTGTGAACGGTCAAGCTTTCTTT. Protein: CASSRGVNGQAFF.

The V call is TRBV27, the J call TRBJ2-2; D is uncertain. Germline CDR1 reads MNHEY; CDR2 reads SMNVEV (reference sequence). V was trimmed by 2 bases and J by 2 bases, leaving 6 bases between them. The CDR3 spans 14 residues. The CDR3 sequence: CASSLLLNTGELFF. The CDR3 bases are TGTGCCAGCAGTTTACTCCTTAACACCGGGGAGCTGTTTTTT.

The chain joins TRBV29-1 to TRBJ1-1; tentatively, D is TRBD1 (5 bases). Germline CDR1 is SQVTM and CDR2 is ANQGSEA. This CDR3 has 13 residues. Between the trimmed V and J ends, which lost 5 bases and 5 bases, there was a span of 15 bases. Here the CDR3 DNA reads TGCAGCGTTATTAGGGGTGGGTGGACTGAAGCTTTCTTT. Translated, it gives CSVIRGGWTEAFF. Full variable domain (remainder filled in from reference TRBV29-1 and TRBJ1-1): SAVISQKPSRDICQRGTSLTIQCQVDSQVTMMFWYRQQPGQSLTLIATANQGSEATYESGFVIDKFPISRPNLTFSTLTVSNMSPEDSSIYLCSVIRGGWTEAFFGQGTRLTVV.

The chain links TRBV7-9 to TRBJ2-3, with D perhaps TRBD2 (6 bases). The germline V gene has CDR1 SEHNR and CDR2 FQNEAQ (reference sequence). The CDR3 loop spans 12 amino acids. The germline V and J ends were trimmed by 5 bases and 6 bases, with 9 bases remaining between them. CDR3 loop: CASSAEGDTQYF. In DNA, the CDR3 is TGTGCCAGCAGCGCGGAGGGGGATACGCAGTATTTT.

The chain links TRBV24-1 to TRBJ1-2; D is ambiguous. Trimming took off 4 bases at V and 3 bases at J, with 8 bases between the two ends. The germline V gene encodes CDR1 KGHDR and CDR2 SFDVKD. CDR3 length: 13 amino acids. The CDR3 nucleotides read TGTGCCACCAGTGAGTGGGCTTACTATGGCTACACCTTC. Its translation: CATSEWAYYGYTF.

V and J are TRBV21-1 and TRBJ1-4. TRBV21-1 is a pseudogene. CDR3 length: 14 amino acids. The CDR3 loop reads CASSKGEVGEKLFF. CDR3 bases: TGTGCCAGCAGCAAGGGGGAGGTGGGAGAAAAACTGTTTTTT.

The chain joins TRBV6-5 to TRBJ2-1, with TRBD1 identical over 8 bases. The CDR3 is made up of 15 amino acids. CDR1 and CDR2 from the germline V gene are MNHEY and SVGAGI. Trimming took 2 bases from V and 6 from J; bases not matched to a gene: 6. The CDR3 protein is CASSYGPGGRNEQFF. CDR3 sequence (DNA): TGTGCCAGCAGTTACGGGCCAGGGGGCCGCAATGAGCAGTTCTTC.

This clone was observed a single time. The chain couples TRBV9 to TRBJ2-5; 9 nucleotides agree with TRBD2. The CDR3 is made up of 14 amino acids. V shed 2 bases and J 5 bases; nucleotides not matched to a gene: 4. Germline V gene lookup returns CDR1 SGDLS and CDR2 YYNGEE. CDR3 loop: CASSVSGRDETQYF. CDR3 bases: TGTGCCAGCAGCGTTAGCGGGAGAGACGAGACCCAGTACTTC.

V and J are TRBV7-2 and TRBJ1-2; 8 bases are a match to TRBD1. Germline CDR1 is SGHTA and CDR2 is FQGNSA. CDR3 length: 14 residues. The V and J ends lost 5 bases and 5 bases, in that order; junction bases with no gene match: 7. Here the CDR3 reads CASSVRDRGYGYTF. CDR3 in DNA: TGTGCCAGCAGCGTACGAGACAGGGGATATGGCTACACCTTC.

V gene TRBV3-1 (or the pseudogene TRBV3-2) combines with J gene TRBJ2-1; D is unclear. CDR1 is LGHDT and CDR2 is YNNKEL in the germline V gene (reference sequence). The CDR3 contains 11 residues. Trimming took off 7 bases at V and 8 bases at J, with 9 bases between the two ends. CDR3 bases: TGTGCCAGCATTGGGCTCTATGAGCAGTTCTTC. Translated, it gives CASIGLYEQFF.

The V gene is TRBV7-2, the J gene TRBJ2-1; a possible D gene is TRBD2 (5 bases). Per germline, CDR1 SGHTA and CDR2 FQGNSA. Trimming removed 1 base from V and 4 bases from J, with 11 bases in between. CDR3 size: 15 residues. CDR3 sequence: CASSLVDGKYNEQFF. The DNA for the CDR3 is TGTGCCAGCAGCTTAGTCGACGGGAAGTACAATGAGCAGTTCTTC.

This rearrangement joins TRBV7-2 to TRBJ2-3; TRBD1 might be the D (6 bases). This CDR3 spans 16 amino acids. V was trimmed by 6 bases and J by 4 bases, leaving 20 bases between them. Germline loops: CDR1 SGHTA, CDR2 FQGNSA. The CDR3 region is CASRSPGTGTPDTQYF. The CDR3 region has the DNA TGTGCCAGCAGATCTCCTGGAACAGGGACCCCAGATACGCAGTATTTT. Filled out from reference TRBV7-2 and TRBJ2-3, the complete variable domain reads GAGVSQSPSNKVTEKGKDVELRCDPISGHTALYWYRQSLGQGLEFLIYFQGNSAPDKSGLPSDRFSAERTGGSVSTLTIQRTQQEDSAVYLCASRSPGTGTPDTQYFGPGTRLTVL.

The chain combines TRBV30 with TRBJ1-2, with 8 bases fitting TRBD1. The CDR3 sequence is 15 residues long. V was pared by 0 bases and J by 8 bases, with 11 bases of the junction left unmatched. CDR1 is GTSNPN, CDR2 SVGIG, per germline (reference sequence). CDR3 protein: CAWSVSRTGPFGYTF. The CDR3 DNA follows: TGTGCCTGGAGTGTTAGTAGGACAGGGCCCTTCGGCTACACCTTC.

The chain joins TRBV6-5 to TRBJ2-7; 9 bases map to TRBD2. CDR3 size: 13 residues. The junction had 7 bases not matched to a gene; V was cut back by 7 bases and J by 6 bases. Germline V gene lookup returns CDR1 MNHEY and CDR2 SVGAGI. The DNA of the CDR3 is TGTGCCAGCAAGCAGCGGGGGGTACGCGAGCAGTACTTC. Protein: CASKQRGVREQYF.

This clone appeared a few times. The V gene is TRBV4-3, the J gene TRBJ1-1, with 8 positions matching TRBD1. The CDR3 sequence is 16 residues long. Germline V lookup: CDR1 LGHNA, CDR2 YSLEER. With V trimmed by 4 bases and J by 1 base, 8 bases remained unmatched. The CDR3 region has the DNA TGCGCCAGCAGCCCTGGCCCGACAGGGGAGAACACTGAAGCTTTCTTT. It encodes CASSPGPTGENTEAFF.

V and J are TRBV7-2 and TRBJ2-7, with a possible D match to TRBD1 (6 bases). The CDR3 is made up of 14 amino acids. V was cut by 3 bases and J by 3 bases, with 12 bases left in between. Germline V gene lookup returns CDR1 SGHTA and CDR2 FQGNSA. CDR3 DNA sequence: TGTGCCAGCAGCTTCCCCCCAGGGGACTACGAGCAGTACTTC. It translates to CASSFPPGDYEQYF.

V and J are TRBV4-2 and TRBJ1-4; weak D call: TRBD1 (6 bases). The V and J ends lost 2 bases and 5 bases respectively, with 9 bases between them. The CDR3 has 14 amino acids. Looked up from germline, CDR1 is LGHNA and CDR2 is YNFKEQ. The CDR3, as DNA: TGTGCCAGCAGCCAACCCACAGGGAATGAAAAACTGTTTTTT. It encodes CASSQPTGNEKLFF.